Presented here are 2 T cell receptor beta chains from one specimen sequenced in a study of blood T cell repertoires in COVID-19 (dated by TCRdb to 2018 to 2021). Libraries came from the immunoSEQ multiplex PCR assay. TCRdb provides this immuneACCESS table in a form limited to in-frame rearrangements. Some clones are lacking; in checked studies, under half of them reflect an unresolved V gene, and why the rest are absent is not known. The sample table lists about 60,000 clones, around 80% of them with a count of one. Approximately 3.8% of the sample comes from the top ten. The sample taken for sequencing was PBMCs or T cells enriched from blood (not recorded which). The source of these receptors is a woman in her 40s with acute COVID-19.

This sequence joins TRBV7-9 and TRBJ2-7, with D possibly matching TRBD1 (5 bases). Trimming removed 4 bases at V and 7 bases at J, with 14 bases between. Germline V gene sequence: CDR1 SEHNR, CDR2 FQNEAQ (reference sequence). The CDR3 has 13 amino acids. The DNA of the CDR3 is TGTGCCAGCAGCTCTCGTTCAGGGATTGAGCAGTACGTC. Translation gives CASSSRSGIEQYV.

This chain links TRBV10-1 with TRBJ2-5; a weak D match, TRBD2 (5 bases). V gave up 0 bases and J gave up 2 bases, with 7 bases separating them. The V gene's germline CDR1 is WNHNN and CDR2 SYGVQD (reference sequence). This CDR3 comprises 14 residues. DNA of the CDR3: TGCGCCAGCAGTGAGTCCGAGCGGCAAGAGACCCAGTACTTC. Amino acid sequence: CASSESERQETQYF.